Reported below is one T cell receptor (beta chain). The target of this receptor is not known. Base qualities are missing; no much larger clone stands one base away. This entry is derived from a study of blood T cell repertoires in COVID-19 (dated by TCRdb to 2020 to 2022). For the wider study: Samples covering the acute and convalescent phases of COVID-19 were provided by collaborators in the United States, Italy and Spain. Deeply sampled blood TCRbeta repertoires from subjects exposed to, actively infected with, or recovered from COVID-19 were included in the dataset. The material from the prospective study consisted of cDNA or gDNA derived from T cells, B-cell-depleted T cells, or PBMCs. Samples were obtained from the ongoing ImmuneRACE study (first 160 participants) and from over 1,000 subjects provided by 6 global collaborators. Where available, HLA class I and class II types were taken from metadata supplied by the sample provider and were not determined by assay-based typing. Sample metadata almost always included a de-identified subject ID, COVID-19 status, age in years and sex. A freely available public database, intended as a resource for researchers studying the immune response to SARS-CoV-2, is where the repertoires were released.

Taken from cysteine to phenylalanine, the CDR3 has 13 residues. Of the read, only the CDR3 DNA is kept; its 39 bases are in frame from base 1. In the germline V gene, CDR1 corresponds to MNHEY and CDR2 to SVGAGI. Clipping removes 6 bases from V and 10 bases from J, with 4 as the unmatched junction base count. Each collaborating institution followed its own protocols to collect whole blood in K2EDTA tubes. Collaborator samples were shipped for TCRbeta analysis as frozen whole blood, isolated PBMCs, or DNA extracted from either sample type. TCRbeta CDR3 regions were amplified from genomic DNA using the immunoSEQ Assay, a bias-controlled multiplex PCR. Per the original workflow: The number of nucleated cells in each sample was estimated from the amplification of reference gene primers within the assay. To quantify the absolute abundance of each unique TCRbeta CDR3 rearrangement, sequence reads were collapsed and filtered. For each sample, productive Simpson clonality was calculated by taking the square root of Simpson's diversity index across productive rearrangements. The clones in this table, taken by TCRdb from immuneACCESS, are in-frame only. Not every clone is retained; where verified, under half of the shortfall comes from an unresolved V gene, and the cause of the rest is unknown. V, J and clone size reflect that table, while D and trimming were determined from the DNA. The sample contains under 250,000 clones, around 82% of them found a single time. The ten largest clones capture around 7.7% of the sample.

Points the paper makes about the study in general: Clinical and demographic metadata were provided uncurated, with the amount varying by source and participant.

The receptor's source is a woman in her seventies with acute or convalescent COVID-19. Rearrangement joined TRBV6-5 to TRBJ2-1; TRBD2 fits 12 bases in the junction. Sequencing was done on a sample of peripheral blood. The DNA sequence reads TGTGCCAGCAGAATCGGACTAGCGGGGGAGCAGTTCTTC. This codes for CASRIGLAGEQFF.